These T cell receptor beta chains were read from a single sample in a study of pediatric ulcerative colitis. Method: immunoSEQ multiplex PCR; TCRdb's copy keeps in-frame clones and lacks some. The sample carries 55,000 to 65,000 clones, 77% recorded once. The sequenced material came from blood. These receptors originate from a boy between 10 and 17 years old with moderate ulcerative colitis. Both conserved end residues are part of each CDR3. The D gene is left open where the match is weak. Only some rows state a clone size, as once, few, many or a class for expanded clones.

V	size	J	D	DNA	CDR3
TRBV16	.	TRBJ2-3	.	TGTGCCAGCAGCCAAAGTCGGACAGATACGCAGTATTTT	CASSQSRTDTQYF
TRBV5-1	few	TRBJ1-1	TRBD1	TGCGCCACCCACGCCGGGACAGGGCTTTCTGAAGCTTTCTTT	CATHAGTGLSEAFF
TRBV9	.	TRBJ2-1	.	TGTGCCAGCTCGGGGAGCTCCTACAATGAGCAGTTCTTC	CASSGSSYNEQFF
TRBV2	.	TRBJ1-1	TRBD1	TGTGCCAGCAGAGACAGGGGTACTGAAGCTTTCTTT	CASRDRGTEAFF
TRBV18	.	TRBJ2-3	.	TGTGCCAGCTCACCATTTATAGCTCGGGACCACGCGGATACGCAGTATTTT	CASSPFIARDHADTQYF
TRBV6-6	.	TRBJ2-7	TRBD2	TGTGCCAGCAGCCCTAAGCGGGAACACTACGAGCAGTACTTC	CASSPKREHYEQYF
TRBV7-2	few	TRBJ2-3	.	TGTGCCAGCATCACCCCTGGGGATACGCAGTATTTT	CASITPGDTQYF
TRBV2	few	TRBJ1-5	.	TGTGCCAGCAGTGACACATACAATCAGCCCCAGCATTTT	CASSDTYNQPQHF
TRBV9	.	TRBJ2-5	.	TGTGCCAGCAGCGAGGCCGCGACCGTCCAAGAGACCCAGTACTTC	CASSEAATVQETQYF
TRBV13	.	TRBJ2-1	.	TGTGCCAGCAGCTTAGGCCTCGGCGGCTACAATGAGCAGTTCTTC	CASSLGLGGYNEQFF
TRBV30	.	TRBJ2-7	.	TGTGCCTGGAGTCCCCCGGGGGAGCAGTACTTC	CAWSPPGEQYF
TRBV10-3	few	TRBJ1-2	TRBD1	TGTGCCATCAGTGAGTCGACACAGGGGGCCGGAGGCTACACCTTC	CAISESTQGAGGYTF
TRBV21-1	.	TRBJ1-1	.	TGTGCCAGCAGCAAGGACAGTTGGGGAACTGAAGCTTTCTTT	CASSKDSWGTEAFF
TRBV9	few	TRBJ1-3	.	TGTGCCAGCAGCGTAACTCATAGACAGGGAAACACCATATATTTT	CASSVTHRQGNTIYF
TRBV19	once	TRBJ2-7	.	TGTGCCAGTAGGGGATATCGACCTTACGAGCAGTACTTC	CASRGYRPYEQYF
TRBV5-1	.	TRBJ2-7	.	TGCGCCAGCAGCTTGGGGCGGGACTACGAGCAGTACTTC	CASSLGRDYEQYF
TRBV30	.	TRBJ1-4	.	TGTGCCTGGAACAGGAGGAATGAAAAACTGTTTTTT	CAWNRRNEKLFF
TRBV30	.	TRBJ2-2	.	TGTGCCTGGAGCAGAGAATTCACCGGGGAGCTGTTTTTT	CAWSREFTGELFF
TRBV19	few	TRBJ1-1	TRBD1	TGTGCCAGTAGTAGATTCCACCGGGACAGGAACACTGAAGCTTTCTTT	CASSRFHRDRNTEAFF
TRBV4-1	.	TRBJ1-2	TRBD1	TGCGCCAGCAGCCAAGAACGCCCGGGACAGGACATACAGACCTTC	CASSQERPGQDIQTF
TRBV4-1	.	TRBJ1-1	.	TGCGCCAGCAGCCAAGTTAGGGACCGGGCCAACATGAACACTGAAGCTTTCTTT	CASSQVRDRANMNTEAFF
TRBV9	.	TRBJ2-3	.	TGTGCCAGCAGCGTAGTCGGACTCCCAACCCATACGCAGTATTTT	CASSVVGLPTHTQYF